This T cell receptor beta chain was identified in a study of blood T cell repertoires in COVID-19. The V and J ends lost 2 bases and 6 bases respectively, with 6 bases between them. This CDR3 spans 12 amino acids. Germline V gives CDR1 KGHDR, CDR2 SFDVKD. In the study's own analysis: It was from reference gene primer amplification that nucleated cell counts were estimated. TCRdb's copy holds only in-frame clones and misses some; the assay was immunoSEQ multiplex PCR. Clone size and V and J calls were adopted from that table, with D and trimming inferred from the DNA. Of about 370,000 clones listed, 87% were seen once; the top ten hold more than 9%. This clone has a single count. Followed longitudinally, the Seattle patients had been enrolled during active infection.

This TCR was sampled from a woman aged 25 to 39 with COVID-19, enrolled during active disease. The sequenced sample was peripheral blood. This chain connects TRBV24-1 to TRBJ1-1; D not resolved. In DNA, the CDR3 is TGTGCCACCAGTGATTACGGGTCTGAAGCTTTCTTT. This encodes CATSDYGSEAFF.